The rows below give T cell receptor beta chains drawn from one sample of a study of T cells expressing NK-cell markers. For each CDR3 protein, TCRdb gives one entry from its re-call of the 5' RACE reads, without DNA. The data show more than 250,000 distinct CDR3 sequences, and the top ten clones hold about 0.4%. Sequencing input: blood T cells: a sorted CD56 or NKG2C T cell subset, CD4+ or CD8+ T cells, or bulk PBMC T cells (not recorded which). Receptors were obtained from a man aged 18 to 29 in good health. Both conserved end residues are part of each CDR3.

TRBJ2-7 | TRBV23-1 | CASAKGGYEQYF
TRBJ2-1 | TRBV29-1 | CSAATVTAEQFF
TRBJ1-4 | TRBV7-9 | CASSPTGGDEKLFF
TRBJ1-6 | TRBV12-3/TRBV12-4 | CASSLASGVTTNSPLHF
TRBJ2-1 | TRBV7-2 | CASSPHSSYNEQFF
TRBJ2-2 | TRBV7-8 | CASSLSQGKGTGELFF
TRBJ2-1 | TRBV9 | CASSVALLGADNEQFF
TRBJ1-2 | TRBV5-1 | CASSSTGTDYGYTF
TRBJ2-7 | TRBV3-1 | CASSQEMGHNEQYF
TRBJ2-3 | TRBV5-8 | CASSLVGLPADTQYF
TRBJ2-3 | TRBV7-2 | CASSSRTSGSMGTQYF
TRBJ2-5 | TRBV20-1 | CSASALIGTQYF
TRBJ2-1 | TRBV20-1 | CSARVASSPYNEQFF
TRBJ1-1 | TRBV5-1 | CASSPQPKTGSIDTEAFF
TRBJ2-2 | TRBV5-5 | CASSSTGTNTGELFF
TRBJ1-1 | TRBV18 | CASSPMQGDAFF
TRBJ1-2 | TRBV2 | CASSPQYGYTF
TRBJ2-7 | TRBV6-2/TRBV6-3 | CASSSLTQYEQYF
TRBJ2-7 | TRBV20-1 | CSASLAGGRSYEQYF
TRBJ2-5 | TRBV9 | CASRGSSLETQYF
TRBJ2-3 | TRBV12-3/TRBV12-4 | CASSLILASRDTQYF
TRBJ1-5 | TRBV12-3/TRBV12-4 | CASSRGGAAGSNQPQHF
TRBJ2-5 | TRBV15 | CATSRAQGWETQYF
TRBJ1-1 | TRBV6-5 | CASSYGGSLNTEAFF
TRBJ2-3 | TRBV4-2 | CASSSAGADTDTQYF
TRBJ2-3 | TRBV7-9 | CASSLAGLSSRDTQYF